The rows below give T cell receptor beta chains drawn from one sample of a study of cytomegalovirus exposure and HLA in healthy donors. The method was immunoSEQ multiplex PCR; TCRdb's version includes in-frame clones alone and lacks a portion of them. The sample includes about 140,000 clones, almost 85% of them seen just once. Sequencing was carried out using PBMCs. All receptors derive from a man aged 25-45 years in good health and CMV-seropositive. The CDR3 runs from the conserved cysteine through the conserved F or W. The order of the fields is V gene, D gene, J gene, clone size, CDR3 DNA, CDR3 protein. A D gene is named only where the DNA matches it firmly. Rows may omit the clone size; those that give it use once, few, many or a size class.

V gene: TRBV7-2; D gene: NA; J gene: TRBJ2-7; clone size: NA; CDR3 DNA: TGTGCCAGCAGCTTAGGACTCGAGCAGTACTTC; CDR3 protein: CASSLGLEQYF
V gene: TRBV6-9; D gene: TRBD2; J gene: TRBJ2-5; clone size: NA; CDR3 DNA: TGTGCCAGCAGTTCCCCCGTGGTAGCGGGGGGTCCCGAGACCCAGTACTTC; CDR3 protein: CASSSPVVAGGPETQYF
V gene: TRBV5-1; D gene: NA; J gene: TRBJ2-7; clone size: NA; CDR3 DNA: TGCGCCAGCAGCCTCAGCTCCTACGAGCAGTACTTC; CDR3 protein: CASSLSSYEQYF
V gene: TRBV7-8; D gene: TRBD2; J gene: TRBJ2-3; clone size: NA; CDR3 DNA: TGTGCCAGCCGGGAGGGGAGAGTCAGAGATACGCAGTATTTT; CDR3 protein: CASREGRVRDTQYF
V gene: TRBV4-1; D gene: TRBD1; J gene: TRBJ1-5; clone size: few; CDR3 DNA: TGCGCCAGCAGCCGAGAAGGACAGGGAGCCGTTAGGGATCAGCCCCAGCATTTT; CDR3 protein: CASSREGQGAVRDQPQHF
V gene: TRBV5-4; D gene: NA; J gene: TRBJ2-6; clone size: NA; CDR3 DNA: TGTGCCAGCAGCTTGGCAGGGGCCAACGTCCTGACTTTC; CDR3 protein: CASSLAGANVLTF
V gene: TRBV4-1; D gene: NA; J gene: TRBJ1-1; clone size: NA; CDR3 DNA: TGCGCCAGCAGCCCTGCGGGGTGGAACACTGAAGCTTTCTTT; CDR3 protein: CASSPAGWNTEAFF
V gene: TRBV10-3; D gene: NA; J gene: TRBJ1-1; clone size: NA; CDR3 DNA: TGTGCCATCAGTGAGTCAGGGGTGTTGAACACTGAAGCTTTCTTT; CDR3 protein: CAISESGVLNTEAFF
V gene: TRBV18; D gene: NA; J gene: TRBJ2-2; clone size: once; CDR3 DNA: TGTGCCAGCTCAGAGAGAATTTTAAACACCGGGGAGCTGTTTTTT; CDR3 protein: CASSERILNTGELFF
V gene: TRBV4-2; D gene: TRBD1; J gene: TRBJ1-3; clone size: NA; CDR3 DNA: TGTGCCAGCAGCCTGGCAGGGGGCTTAGCTGGAAACACCATATATTTT; CDR3 protein: CASSLAGGLAGNTIYF
V gene: TRBV6-1; D gene: TRBD2; J gene: TRBJ2-1; clone size: medium-sized; CDR3 DNA: TGTGCCAGCAGTGAGACTAGCGGGTCCTACAATGAGCAGTTCTTC; CDR3 protein: CASSETSGSYNEQFF